This entry features one TCR beta chain sequence. This entry belongs to a study of blood T cell repertoires in COVID-19. Looking at the study overall: The study drew acute and convalescent COVID-19 samples from the United States, Italy and Spain.

The junction had 4 bases not matched to a gene; V was cut back by 0 bases and J by 1 base. This CDR3 region has 16 residues. Looked up from germline, CDR1 is SGHRS and CDR2 is YFSETQ. How the authors handled the data: Estimated nucleated cell counts came from reference gene primer amplification. The assay was immunoSEQ multiplex PCR, and TCRdb's table has in-frame clones only and misses some. The V and J calls and clone size were taken over from that table, and D and trimming were inferred from the DNA. The sample contains some 200,000 clones, around nine tenths of which appear only once. The sample comprised peripheral blood. The sequence came from an older man with acute or convalescent COVID-19. J is TRBJ1-5 and V is TRBV5-1; 7 nucleotides align to TRBD1. The CDR3 bases are TGCGCCAGCAGCTTGGAGGCAGGGGGGAGCAATCAGCCCCAGCATTTT. It translates to CASSLEAGGSNQPQHF.